This TCR beta chain stems from a study of cytomegalovirus exposure and HLA in healthy donors (dated by TCRdb to the late 2010s). About the study as a whole: In an earlier analysis of under 750 of the donors, about 260 Gb of sequence data and about 110 million unique TCR beta sequences from roughly 190 million T cells were reported. An early release that covered more than 550 HLA-typed donors contained around 300 gigabases of sequencing data and around 85 million unique TCR sequences. The genetic ancestry cluster associated with self-reported Caucasian donors included 65% to 90% of the roughly 400 genotyped donors. The study was designed to test whether signatures of past pathogen exposure could be identified by cataloging public T cell receptors. The T cell repertoires of under 700 subjects were profiled by immunosequencing and related to cytomegalovirus serostatus. In addition to the first cohort of approximately 650 subjects, a separate validation cohort of 120 different subjects was used. The study combined high-throughput TCR immunosequencing, statistical association of individual TCRs with disease status, and machine learning to predict cytomegalovirus infection status. In a later analysis, previously published TCR beta repertoires from 550 to 750 donors were re-analyzed and high-resolution HLA genotyping was added so that TCR occurrence patterns could be studied. The later analysis used no new phenotypic data to find candidate immune exposures, relying instead on TCR beta sequences and their occurrence across donors. An earlier analysis of 450 to 750 of the donors used high-throughput TCR beta sequencing to judge whether each TCR beta V gene segment behaved as functional or pseudogenic. Donor age, sex, ethnicity and CMV serostatus were compiled alongside the repertoire data. A later genetic analysis used genome-wide SNP genotypes for about 60% of the 666 donors, treating that subset as a discovery cohort. Every discovery cohort repertoire had been produced on one sequencing platform. Both class I and class II loci were covered by HLA typing, at four-digit resolution. The number of donors typed differed by locus, with 629-630 for A, B, C, DRB1 and DQB1, more than 500 for DQA1, approximately 580 for DPA1, and 450 to 480 for DPB1. Because of strong linkage in the cohort, five DR-DQ haplotypes were treated as single units for association and clustering. Among about 370 genotyped donors of the cohort, an average of approximately 200,000 unique TCR beta nucleotide sequences was sequenced per donor, of which about 18% were non-productive.

Beyond this particular receptor, the publication reports: Because HLA typing was missing for some donors at each locus, association tests included only the typed subset. In vitro tests confirmed that a few of the cytomegalovirus-associated TCR beta chains recognize cytomegalovirus antigens. Presence/absence analyses assumed roughly uniform sequencing depth across donors, an assumption that may not hold. In this cohort, only TCR beta chains were sequenced, and detectable features were limited by the absence of alpha or paired-chain data. In a later genetic analysis, fewer N-insertions in productive TCRs were reported among donors in an Asian-associated ancestry cluster than the 666-donor mean. Specific HLA alleles were associated with around 18,000 TCR beta sequences at a false discovery rate of 0.05 in a later analysis. The study listed 164 TCR beta chains as associated with cytomegalovirus. A later analysis found that HLA-associated TCR beta chains were more clonally expanded and had lower generation probabilities than equally common non-associated chains. Several of the top co-occurrence clusters appeared to be linked to parvovirus B19, influenza, CMV and Epstein-Barr virus, according to a later analysis. A group of highly shared sequence variants was considered likely to be a technical artifact of the sequencing pipeline. In a later genetic analysis, a missense DCLRE1C variant was associated with V-gene and J-gene trimming of TCR beta chains, and the association was replicated in an independent cohort. In both the original and validation cohorts, the classifier was reported to diagnose cytomegalovirus status with high specificity and sensitivity. Broadly in line with IMGT annotations, most TCR beta V segments showed up in productive rearrangements about 87% or about 30% of the time in an earlier analysis of about 500 of the donors. Linkage disequilibrium might explain the correlated functional status among segregating V segments, but an unknown experimental factor could not be ruled out. Because the 87-base-pair reads could not distinguish some IMGT-functional V segments, including TRBV6-2 and TRBV6-3, those segments were excluded. A later analysis found that TCR association rates varied across HLA loci, with DRB1 alleles showing the most associated TCRs and HLA-C alleles the fewest. A further reported finding was that TCR beta sequences accurately predicted the HLA-A and HLA-B alleles for most subjects in the first cohort. Approximately 18 rarely observed V segments, including chromosome 9 orphons, were excluded from the earlier analysis of about 600 of the donors because counts were too low. Most TCR sequences were seen in very few donors, while some public TCRs were found in many individuals. A later analysis found that most CMV-associated TCR beta chains appeared HLA-restricted, with HLA associations seemingly driven largely by CMV exposure. When HLA alleles, especially DR and DQ, strongly co-occurred, TCR associations were difficult to assign to individual alleles. According to the authors, the approach could potentially be generalized to other disease states and immunological phenotypes. CMV serostatus was the only immune exposure information available for the cohort.

Library method: the immunoSEQ multiplex PCR assay. A mixture of 60 forward primers for TCR Vbeta segments and 13 reverse primers for TCR Jbeta segments was used in the multiplex PCR. The CDR3 region of rearranged TCR beta genes was amplified from genomic DNA by a multiplex PCR assay. The Illumina HiSeq System was used to sequence the amplified TCR beta libraries as 87-base-pair reads. Per the source publication's procedure: Across the roughly 640 repertoires, a later analysis counted roughly 77 million unique TCR beta chains, some 11 million of which were shared by at least two donors. A nearest-neighbor algorithm error-corrected the raw reads and collapsed the reads into unique sequences, merging closely related sequences to remove PCR and sequencing errors. V, D and J gene segments were assigned by aligning CDR3 sequences to IMGT reference sequences. For a sequence to be retained, at least a six-nucleotide match to both a V gene segment and a J gene segment was required. A rearrangement was called productive if the CDR3 had no stop codons and remained in frame with V and J, and every other rearrangement was called non-productive. CDR3 was defined by IMGT convention, running from the second conserved V-encoded cysteine to the conserved J-encoded phenylalanine. The earlier analysis of a few hundred of the donors excluded any sequence lacking an unambiguous match to a single V gene segment. An earlier analysis of over 450 of the donors classified V segments as functional when productive rearrangements were above 56.7% and as segregating when the standard deviation between donors was above 5%. To diagnose cytomegalovirus status from the catalog of TCR beta chain sequences, a statistical classification framework was built. In a later analysis, V and J genes were assigned by comparing TCR nucleotide sequences against IMGT/GENE-DB human TR gene sequences. In a later analysis, CDR3 sequences and most-parsimonious VDJ recombination scenarios were assigned using the TCRdist pipeline. In a later analysis, each TCR beta chain was defined by its CDR3 amino acid sequence together with its V-gene family, and reads without a unique V-gene family were excluded. A later analysis removed several hundred highly shared, low-generation-probability nucleotide sequences to deal with suspected cross-contamination and a sequencing artifact. A later analysis calculated a clonal expansion index for each public chain from normalized within-repertoire ranks of inferred template counts. In a later analysis, generation probabilities were computed using a VDJ recombination model fitted to out-of-frame rearrangements, and the results were checked against IGoR. Hypergeometric tests were used in a later analysis to score TCR-TCR, TCR-HLA and TCR-CMV co-occurrence, with a repertoire-size bias correction applied to the TCR pairs. In a later analysis, false discovery rates were estimated by permuting HLA or CMV assignments 20 times. In a later analysis, co-occurring TCRs were grouped with DBSCAN, and TCRdist sequence similarity was added when clustering was performed within HLA-allele-positive subsets. Co-occurrence clustering excluded repertoires with fewer than 30,000 or more than 120,000 public chains, plus five with anomalous nucleotide sharing. TCRdb stores this immuneACCESS table with in-frame sequences only. Part of the clones is absent; in the studies checked, under half of the shortfall reflects unresolved V genes, and no reason is known for the rest. That table gives V, J and clone size, and the DNA gave D and trimming. Across this sample there are over 55,000 clones, with about four fifths seen only once. The ten largest make up about 4.5% of the sample.

Counted from cysteine to phenylalanine, this CDR3 has 15 amino acids. The retained sequence is limited to the CDR3, 45 bases, with the frame set at the first base. In the germline V gene, CDR1 corresponds to MNHEY and CDR2 to SVGAGI. Ends trimmed: V by 5 bases, J by 6 bases; bases unmatched to a gene: 6. This clone came up a few times. It lacks a known antigen. Base qualities were left out, and no much larger clone turns up one base away. The cohort was made up of approximately 700 healthy bone marrow donors. All cohort members were sampled while nominally healthy, although unrecorded immune exposures were likely present. The donor was CMV seronegative and belonged to the group of 350 to 400 seronegative cohort members. Each donor provided a peripheral blood sample, and peripheral blood mononuclear cells were used for TCR beta sequencing. Genomic DNA was extracted from the blood cell samples with the Qiagen DNeasy Blood Extraction Kit.

Material: PBMCs. The clonotype comes from a woman aged 30 to 39 in good health and CMV-seronegative. The V gene is TRBV6-5 and the J gene is TRBJ2-1; a stretch of 11 junction bases matches TRBD2. The CDR3: CASSHLAGGGNEQFF. The sequence in DNA is TGTGCCAGCAGTCACCTAGCGGGAGGCGGCAATGAGCAGTTCTTC.